One sample yielded the 22 T cell receptor beta chains listed below, sequenced in a study of early T cells in non-severe SARS-CoV-2 infection. TCRdb analysed the 5' RACE reads with MiXCR anew, one entry per CDR3 protein. The sample lists approximately 69,000 distinct CDR3 sequences; roughly 8.7% were seen once. The sample comprised whole blood. These receptor sequences come from an adult who was a healthcare worker with PCR-confirmed SARS-CoV-2 infection or an uninfected control (not recorded which).

This sequence joins TRBV14 and TRBJ1-1; weak D call: TRBD1 (5 bases). Deletions cut 4 bases from V and 0 bases from J, with 12 bases between. CDR3 length: 15 residues. CDR1 and CDR2 from the germline V gene are SGHDN and FVKESK. The chain's CDR3 is CASSPLTGVNTEAFF. The CDR3 DNA reads TGTGCCAGCAGCCCCTTAACGGGGGTGAACACTGAAGCTTTCTTT.

This clonotype has a handful of counts. The chain joins TRBV29-1 to TRBJ2-1; no clear D. Per germline, CDR1 SQVTM and CDR2 ANQGSEA. V was clipped by 4 bases and J by 3 bases, with 13 bases between them. The CDR3 sequence is 14 residues long. The CDR3 nucleotides are TGCAGCGTTGGCCCTCATCGGCACTACAATGAGCAGTTCTTC. Amino acid sequence: CSVGPHRHYNEQFF.

The rearrangement links TRBV18 to TRBJ1-1; 8 bases line up with TRBD1. CDR3 size: 15 residues. Trimming took 2 bases from V and 4 from J; bases not matched to a gene: 6. Germline CDR1 is KGHSH and CDR2 is LQKENI. The chain's CDR3 is CASSPKTGEATEAFF. The DNA for the CDR3 is TGTGCCAGCTCACCAAAGACAGGGGAAGCCACTGAAGCTTTCTTT.

This clonotype showed up many times. The chain is built from TRBV10-3 and TRBJ2-3; 8 bases are shared with TRBD2. The germline V gene has CDR1 ENHRY and CDR2 SYGVKD. Germline trimming cut 3 bases from V and 6 bases from J; bases unmatched to any gene: 5. This CDR3 has 14 amino acids. The CDR3 coding sequence is TGTGCCATCAGTGATACCGGGGGGGAGGATACGCAGTATTTT. Protein: CAISDTGGEDTQYF.

This clonotype was counted a few times. The CDR3 is CSAPVSSGPKGEQFF. The CDR3 DNA is TGCAGTGCGCCGGTGTCTAGCGGACCCAAGGGAGAGCAGTTCTTC. The rearrangement links TRBV20-1 to TRBJ2-1, with 7 bases matching TRBD2. CDR3 length: 15 residues. V trimming: 6 bases; J trimming: 10 bases; junction bases outside the gene matches: 18. Germline V gene lookup returns CDR1 DFQATT and CDR2 SNEGSKA (reference sequence).

This clonotype was picked up many times. The CDR3 is CASSLPLAGASGELFF. The CDR3 DNA reads as TGTGCCAGCAGCTTACCACTAGCGGGAGCCAGCGGGGAGCTGTTTTTT. The rearrangement joins TRBV5-4 to TRBJ2-2, with 11 bases that match TRBD2. CDR1 is SGHNT and CDR2 is YYREEE in the germline V gene (reference sequence). The CDR3 is 16 amino acids. V lost 2 bases to trimming and J lost 7 bases; unmatched junction nucleotides: 7.

This clonotype was seen a handful of times. The chain carries TRBV29-1 and TRBJ2-3, with 8 bases lining up with TRBD1. Unmatched junction bases numbered 10, after V lost 0 bases and J lost 5 bases. This CDR3 is 16 amino acids long. The germline V gene has CDR1 SQVTM and CDR2 ANQGSEA. CDR3 in amino acids: CSVEDLTGAGKDTQYF. The CDR3 DNA reads TGCAGCGTTGAAGATTTGACAGGGGCAGGTAAAGATACGCAGTATTTT.

This clonotype was seen at least ten times. This sequence joins TRBV7-3 and TRBJ2-2; D is uncertain. The CDR3 runs to 12 residues. Trimming took off 1 base at V and 8 bases at J, with 5 bases between the two ends. Germline assignment: CDR1 SGHTA and CDR2 FQGTGA. The CDR3 sequence: CASSLRSGELFF. Written as DNA, the CDR3 is TGTGCCAGCAGCTTAAGGTCTGGGGAGCTGTTTTTT.

The rearrangement uses TRBV7-8 and TRBJ2-1; D might be TRBD2 (5 bases). The CDR3 is made up of 15 amino acids. The germline CDR1 and CDR2 sequences are SGHVS and FQNEAQ. Trimming pared 3 bases from V and 0 bases from J, leaving 9 bases between. Written as DNA, the CDR3 is TGTGCCAGCAGCTTTCGGGAAAACTCCTACAATGAGCAGTTCTTC. Translating gives CASSFRENSYNEQFF.

This clonotype was counted at least ten times. The chain is built from TRBV29-1 and TRBJ2-7; D uncertain. V lost 6 bases and J lost 2, with 14 bases in between. CDR3 length: 13 residues. CDR1 and CDR2 from the germline V gene are SQVTM and ANQGSEA. CDR3 nucleotide sequence: TGCAGCGTCCGAGAGCGTAATACCTACGAGCAGTACTTC. It is translated as CSVRERNTYEQYF.

CDR3 loop: CASSVDGGAVGGEQYF. The CDR3 DNA reads as TGTGCCAGCAGCGTAGATGGGGGCGCCGTAGGGGGCGAGCAGTACTTC. The chain has TRBV9 and TRBJ2-7; a weak D match, TRBD1 (6 bases). V was trimmed by 0 bases and J by 6 bases, leaving 19 bases between them. Germline values: CDR1 SGDLS, CDR2 YYNGEE. The CDR3 consists of 16 residues.

This clonotype was seen a handful of times. J is TRBJ2-3 and V is TRBV19; D tentatively reads TRBD1 or TRBD2 (6 bases each). Per the germline V gene, CDR1 is LNHDA and CDR2 is SQIVND (reference sequence). CDR3 length: 15 residues. V was cut by 7 bases and J by 3 bases, with 17 bases left in between. The CDR3 coding sequence is TGTGCCAGTACCACCGACCCGGGGGCAACAGATACGCAGTATTTT. The encoded protein is CASTTDPGATDTQYF.

In its sample, this clonotype was seen many times. The V gene is TRBV24-1, the J gene TRBJ2-7; D may be TRBD1 (6 bases). V was pared by 4 bases and J by 5 bases, with 14 bases between. Germline lookup yields CDR1 KGHDR and CDR2 SFDVKD. This CDR3 is built from 14 residues. CDR3 residues: CATSDPKDSHEQYF. The CDR3 DNA reads TGTGCCACCAGTGACCCCAAGGACAGCCACGAGCAGTACTTC.

This clonotype was recorded once. The chain uses TRBV10-3 and TRBJ2-3; D is unresolved. Germline V lookup: CDR1 ENHRY, CDR2 SYGVKD. This CDR3 has 13 amino acids. Trimming stripped 5 bases from V and 7 bases from J, with 13 bases between. The CDR3 sequence is CAISTSGANTQYF. CDR3 in DNA: TGTGCCATCAGTACCTCCGGCGCGAATACGCAGTATTTT.

This clonotype was seen a handful of times. The chain links TRBV20-1 to TRBJ1-4, with D uncertain. Looked up from germline, CDR1 is DFQATT and CDR2 is SNEGSKA (reference sequence). The CDR3 sequence is 11 residues long. CDR3 in DNA: TGCAGCGGCGAACGGGAAGAAAAACTGTTTTTT. Encoded protein: CSGEREEKLFF.

To note about this clonotype: Given a much more abundant clone one base away, this may be a read error. J is TRBJ2-3 and V is TRBV6-7; D unresolved. TRBV6-7 is reported as an ORF; its role is uncertain. There are 11 residues in the CDR3. The V end was cut by 8 bases, the J end by 6 bases, with 9 bases between. CDR3 in DNA: TGTGCCAGCGATTTTCAGGATACGCAGTATTTT. It codes for CASDFQDTQYF.

This chain joins TRBV14 and TRBJ2-7, with D unclear. This CDR3 has 14 residues. The germline V and J ends were trimmed by 1 base and 4 bases, with 11 bases remaining between them. Germline loops: CDR1 SGHDN, CDR2 FVKESK. DNA for the CDR3: TGTGCCAGCAGCCAAGGCGGAATGGGGTACGAGCAGTACTTC. Protein: CASSQGGMGYEQYF.

The chain joins TRBV12-5 to TRBJ2-1, with D unresolved. Germline assignment: CDR1 LGHNT and CDR2 FRNRAP. The CDR3 totals 15 residues. Trimming left V 2 bases short and J 0 bases short, with 8 bases between. The DNA of the CDR3 is TGTGCTAGTGGTTTGACTCCCCTCTCCTACAATGAGCAGTTCTTC. It specifies CASGLTPLSYNEQFF.

The chain employs TRBV19 and TRBJ2-7; 7 nucleotides match TRBD1. After removal of 6 bases from V and 5 bases from J, the junction contained 13 bases not matched to a gene. CDR3 length: 15 residues. Germline-derived CDR1 and CDR2 are LNHDA and SQIVND (reference sequence). The CDR3 DNA reads TGTGCCAGTAGCCTAAGGACCGGGACAGCCAACGAGCAGTACTTC. Translating it yields CASSLRTGTANEQYF.

The chain joins TRBV19 to TRBJ2-1; TRBD1 might be the D (6 bases). Per the germline V gene, CDR1 is LNHDA and CDR2 is SQIVND (reference sequence). Trimming took off 7 bases at V and 9 bases at J, with 13 bases between the two ends. The CDR3 contains 12 residues. This CDR3 reads CASKTGWSEQFF. The CDR3 region has the DNA TGTGCCAGTAAAACAGGGTGGAGTGAGCAGTTCTTC.

The chain is built from TRBV29-1 and TRBJ1-1; D may be TRBD1 (5 bases). The CDR3 has 14 amino acids. Germline-derived CDR1 and CDR2 are SQVTM and ANQGSEA. V dropped 5 bases and J dropped 5 bases, with 18 bases sitting between them. As DNA, the CDR3 is TGCAGCGTTCGGGGCGCGGTCGGGAGGACTGAAGCTTTCTTT. This codes for CSVRGAVGRTEAFF.

The chain couples TRBV12-5 to TRBJ1-4; 8 bases match TRBD1. V trimming: 8 bases; J trimming: 6 bases; junction bases outside the gene matches: 5. CDR1 is LGHNT and CDR2 is FRNRAP in the germline V gene. CDR3 length: 13 residues. The CDR3 DNA is TGTGCTAGTAGGACAGGGATGGATGAAAAACTGTTTTTT. This encodes CASRTGMDEKLFF.